This T cell receptor beta chain was captured by sequencing in a study of cytomegalovirus exposure and HLA in healthy donors. Study overall: Previous work identified some 120 million unique TCR beta sequences from around 170 million T cells.

Although they were nominally healthy when sampled, donors likely had unrecorded immune exposures. This clone was seen only a few times. Antigen: not known. PCR involved 60 Vbeta and 13 Jbeta primers. Here immunoSEQ multiplex PCR was the method, and the copy in TCRdb shows in-frame clones only, minus some. The sample carries around 97,000 clones, over 8% recorded once. General study points: Later work found most CMV-associated TCR beta chains apparently HLA-restricted. When analyzed later, a missense DCLRE1C variant was found to be linked to TCR beta V- and J-gene trimming.

Germline values: CDR1 SGHAT, CDR2 FQNNGV. The ends were cut back, 3 bases at V and 6 bases at J, with 8 bases in the middle. The length of the CDR3 is 13 residues. This TCR was recovered from a man aged 50-59 years in good health and CMV-seropositive. The sample comprised PBMCs. V is TRBV11-2 and J is TRBJ2-2; no clear D. The CDR3 reads CASSFSEAGELFF. CDR3 sequence (DNA): TGTGCCAGCAGCTTCTCTGAGGCCGGGGAGCTGTTTTTT.